This TCR beta chain was recorded in a study of neurological immune-mediated disorders. This clonotype has at least ten counts. Each CDR3 protein gets one entry after TCRdb re-called the 5' RACE reads with MiXCR. Of more than 30,000 distinct CDR3 sequences in the sample, roughly 14% were seen once. Regarding time point: technical triplicate 2. Trimming left V 0 bases short and J 9 bases short, with 6 bases between. This CDR3 spans 11 amino acids. In germline, CDR1 is DFQATT, CDR2 SNEGSKA (reference sequence). This TCR was recovered from a female donor with HTLV-1-associated myelopathy (HAM/TSP). The source material was CD4+ T cells from blood. This sequence joins TRBV20-1 and TRBJ1-3; D gene ambiguous. The CDR3 region is CSARDPVTIYF. CDR3 sequence (DNA): TGCAGTGCTAGAGATCCCGTCACCATATATTTT.